These 30 T cell receptor beta chains were sequenced from one sample in a study of Tregs in tolerant kidney transplant recipients. Sequenced by immunoSEQ multiplex PCR; TCRdb stores in-frame clones only, minus some. The table lists some 65,000 clones, 84% of them singletons. Material for sequencing was CD4+ T cells from blood. These receptors all stem from a human donor in good health.

This sequence joins TRBV11-2 and TRBJ2-7; 10 nucleotides agree with TRBD2. Germline CDR1 reads SGHAT; CDR2 reads FQNNGV. Trimming cost V 5 bases and J 2 bases; bases outside gene matches: 3. The CDR3 runs to 14 residues. CDR3 in amino acids: CASSNSGGTYEQYF. The CDR3 DNA reads as TGTGCCAGCAGCAATAGCGGGGGGACCTACGAGCAGTACTTC.

The chain links TRBV18 to TRBJ2-2, with a weak D call TRBD1 (5 bases). Per germline, CDR1 KGHSH and CDR2 LQKENI. CDR3 length equals 15 residues. V was shortened by 2 bases and J by 3 bases, with 10 bases between the two germline ends. As DNA, the CDR3 is TGTGCCAGCTCACCAAGGGGCGCGGACACCGGGGAGCTGTTTTTT. Translated: CASSPRGADTGELFF.

The rearrangement joins TRBV19 to TRBJ2-5, with 9 bases identical to TRBD2. Germline CDR1 is LNHDA and CDR2 is SQIVND (reference sequence). The J segment lost 5 bases and the V segment lost 3 bases, leaving 7 bases of the junction unmatched. CDR3 length: 15 residues. The CDR3 DNA reads as TGTGCCAGTAGTATTACCGGGACTAGCACCGAGACCCAGTACTTC. Protein sequence: CASSITGTSTETQYF. Variable domain in full (rest from reference TRBV19 and TRBJ2-5): DGGITQSPKYLFRKEGQNVTLSCEQNLNHDAMYWYRQDPGQGLRLIYYSQIVNDFQKGDIAEGYSVSREKKESFPLTVTSAQKNPTAFYLCASSITGTSTETQYFGPGTRLLVL.

The chain links TRBV6-5 to TRBJ2-7, with D possibly matching TRBD2 (5 bases). CDR1 is MNHEY, CDR2 SVGAGI, per germline. The length of the CDR3 is 16 residues. The germline V and J ends were trimmed by 0 bases and 0 bases, with 12 bases remaining between them. CDR3 region: CASSYSRAGSSYEQYF. Written as DNA, the CDR3 is TGTGCCAGCAGTTACTCGAGGGCGGGTAGCTCCTACGAGCAGTACTTC.

The chain combines TRBV5-4 with TRBJ2-7; D is unresolved. The V gene's germline CDR1 is SGHNT and CDR2 YYREEE (reference sequence). The CDR3 spans 11 residues. With 0 bases removed from V and 4 bases from J, the gap between germline ends came to 2 bases. In DNA, the CDR3 is TGTGCCAGCAGCTTGGATTACGAGCAGTACTTC. Protein: CASSLDYEQYF.

The CDR3 loop is CASSKVFGGSRYGYTF. CDR3 nucleotides: TGTGCCAGCAGCAAAGTTTTCGGGGGTTCCCGCTATGGCTACACCTTC. The V and J genes are TRBV21-1 and TRBJ1-2. TRBV21-1 is marked as a pseudogene. The CDR3 loop spans 16 amino acids.

The rearrangement links TRBV11-2 to TRBJ2-3; D is undetermined. Looked up from germline, CDR1 is SGHAT and CDR2 is FQNNGV. The CDR3 covers 16 residues. The V end was cut by 6 bases, the J end by 0 bases, with 16 bases between. The CDR3 loop reads CASSQMLEPSTDTQYF. CDR3 nucleotides: TGTGCCAGCAGTCAAATGCTGGAACCTAGCACAGATACGCAGTATTTT.

The CDR3 spells CASSLWGVDTGELFF. Here the CDR3 DNA reads TGTGCCAGCAGTTTATGGGGGGTGGACACCGGGGAGCTGTTTTTT. J is TRBJ2-2 and V is TRBV28; D is tentatively TRBD1 or TRBD2 (5 bases each). The germline CDR1 and CDR2 sequences are MDHEN and SYDVKM. V shed 0 bases and J shed 3 bases, with 8 bases lying between them. This CDR3 has 15 residues.

CDR3 amino acids: CASSFSGRDQDTQYF. CDR3 nucleotides: TGTGCCAGCAGCTTTAGCGGGAGGGATCAAGATACGCAGTATTTT. The chain links TRBV11-1 to TRBJ2-3, with 11 bases lining up with TRBD2. After removal of 3 bases from V and 5 bases from J, the junction contained 4 bases not matched to a gene. Germline V lookup: CDR1 SGHAT, CDR2 FQDESV (reference sequence). This CDR3 contains 15 residues.

The rearrangement links TRBV6-1 to TRBJ2-4, with TRBD1 matching over 10 bases. Germline V lookup: CDR1 MNHNS, CDR2 SASEGT. Unmatched junction bases numbered 6, after V lost 5 bases and J lost 5 bases. The CDR3 spans 15 residues. This CDR3 reads CASSRTGGFENIQYF. CDR3 in DNA: TGTGCCAGCAGTAGGACAGGGGGGTTCGAAAACATTCAGTACTTC.

The CDR3 DNA reads TGTGCCAGCAGTAGAAGAGGAGGGACAGATACGCAGTATTTT. Encoded protein: CASSRRGGTDTQYF. J is TRBJ2-3 and V is TRBV6-1; D perhaps matches TRBD2 (6 bases). The germline V and J ends were trimmed by 5 bases and 3 bases, with 12 bases remaining between them. Germline V gives CDR1 MNHNS, CDR2 SASEGT. The CDR3 extends over 14 amino acids.

This chain joins TRBV19 and TRBJ1-1; D not certain. In germline, CDR1 is LNHDA, CDR2 SQIVND (reference sequence). CDR3 length: 13 amino acids. Trimming removed 7 bases at V and 2 bases at J, with 11 bases between. CDR3 residues: CASTPEGNTEAFF. In nucleotides, the CDR3 is TGTGCCAGTACCCCGGAGGGAAACACTGAAGCTTTCTTT.

The chain carries TRBV4-2 and TRBJ2-6, with D uncertain. The CDR3 extends over 15 amino acids. V lost 0 bases and J lost 2, with 5 bases in between. The germline CDR1 and CDR2 sequences are LGHNA and YNFKEQ. CDR3 loop: CASSQEVAGANVLTF. CDR3 nucleotides: TGTGCCAGCAGCCAAGAAGTGGCTGGGGCCAACGTCCTGACTTTC.

This clone was found once. The chain couples TRBV18 to TRBJ2-7; a possible D gene is TRBD2 (6 bases). Between the trimmed V and J ends, which lost 3 bases and 5 bases, there was a span of 14 bases. The germline CDR1 and CDR2 sequences are KGHSH and LQKENI. The length of the CDR3 is 14 residues. This chain's CDR3 is CASSPTRAENEQYF. CDR3 DNA: TGTGCCAGCTCACCGACTAGAGCGGAAAACGAGCAGTACTTC.

The V call is TRBV2, the J call TRBJ2-7; D gene unclear. Per germline, CDR1 SNHLY and CDR2 FYNNEI. V was pared by 3 bases and J by 2 bases, with 8 bases between. CDR3 length: 13 amino acids. The CDR3 protein is CASSDTFTYEQYF. The CDR3 DNA reads TGTGCCAGCAGTGACACGTTCACCTACGAGCAGTACTTC.

The chain carries TRBV29-1 and TRBJ1-2; D not certain. CDR3 length: 13 amino acids. Trimming took 7 bases from V and 6 from J, leaving 18 bases between them. CDR1 and CDR2 (germline): SQVTM, ANQGSEA. CDR3 bases: TGCAGCGCCACTAAATTGGGGTTCAATGGCTACACCTTC. Translated: CSATKLGFNGYTF.

This clone was seen once. The chain joins TRBV30 to TRBJ2-7; D tentatively fits TRBD1 or TRBD2 (5 bases each). V shed 0 bases and J shed 6 bases, with 15 bases lying between them. CDR1 and CDR2 (germline): GTSNPN, SVGIG (reference sequence). CDR3 length: 14 residues. The CDR3 protein is CAWSVLTGAGEQYF. The CDR3 nucleotides read TGTGCCTGGAGTGTACTAACAGGTGCGGGCGAGCAGTACTTC.

V is TRBV19 and J is TRBJ2-7; D tentatively reads TRBD1 or TRBD2 (5 bases each). CDR1 and CDR2 from the germline V gene are LNHDA and SQIVND (reference sequence). V lost 6 bases and J lost 5, with 17 bases in between. This CDR3 spans 14 amino acids. CDR3 bases: TGTGCCAGTAGGACAACCGGGACGGCAAACGAGCAGTACTTC. Its protein is CASRTTGTANEQYF.

The chain employs TRBV19 and TRBJ1-4, with TRBD1 identical over 7 bases. With V trimmed by 6 bases and J by 6 bases, 10 bases remained unmatched. Germline CDR1 is LNHDA and CDR2 is SQIVND (reference sequence). The CDR3 has 15 amino acids. The CDR3 reads CASRRSRDSYEKLFF. In nucleotides, the CDR3 is TGTGCCAGTAGACGGTCTCGGGACAGCTATGAAAAACTGTTTTTT. The whole variable domain, filled in from reference TRBV19 and TRBJ1-4, reads DGGITQSPKYLFRKEGQNVTLSCEQNLNHDAMYWYRQDPGQGLRLIYYSQIVNDFQKGDIAEGYSVSREKKESFPLTVTSAQKNPTAFYLCASRRSRDSYEKLFFGSGTQLSVL.

The V gene is TRBV11-3, the J gene TRBJ2-2; D tentatively fits TRBD1 or TRBD2 (5 bases each). Trimming took 5 bases from V and 2 from J, leaving 9 bases between them. CDR1 is SGHNT, CDR2 YENEEA, per germline. CDR3 length equals 14 residues. This chain's CDR3 is CASSRDGNTGELFF. CDR3 in DNA: TGTGCCAGCAGCCGGGACGGAAACACCGGGGAGCTGTTTTTT.

V is TRBV25-1 and J is TRBJ2-1; D may be TRBD1 (6 bases). The CDR3 runs to 14 residues. CDR1 is MGHDK, CDR2 SYGVNS, per germline. The V end lost 5 bases, the J end lost 6 bases, and 14 bases lay between the germline ends. The CDR3 protein is CASSHRAYFNEQFF. The CDR3 DNA reads TGTGCCAGCAGTCACAGGGCCTATTTCAATGAGCAGTTCTTC.

This clone was seen only once. This rearrangement joins TRBV9 to TRBJ1-1, with D possibly being TRBD1 (5 bases). Per germline, CDR1 SGDLS and CDR2 YYNGEE. The CDR3 consists of 14 residues. Trimming took 4 bases from V and 2 from J, leaving 12 bases between them. CDR3 sequence reads: CASSMDIPNTEAFF. As DNA, the CDR3 is TGTGCCAGCAGCATGGACATCCCAAACACTGAAGCTTTCTTT. Looking up the rest from reference TRBV9 and TRBJ1-1 gives the full variable domain: DSGVTQTPKHLITATGQRVTLRCSPRSGDLSVYWYQQSLDQGLQFLIQYYNGEERAKGNILERFSAQQFPDLHSELNLSSLELGDSALYFCASSMDIPNTEAFFGQGTRLTVV.

The chain uses TRBV6-4 and TRBJ2-1; TRBD1 matches at 7 bases. Germline V gene sequence: CDR1 MRHNA, CDR2 SNTAGT. The CDR3 extends over 15 amino acids. V dropped 3 bases and J dropped 2; count of bases not matched to a gene: 4. The CDR3 DNA reads as TGTGCCAGCAGTGAGGTAGGGGGCACCTACAATGAGCAGTTCTTC. Translated: CASSEVGGTYNEQFF.

The chain couples TRBV27 to TRBJ2-1; D gene unclear. Germline CDR1 and CDR2: MNHEY and SMNVEV (reference sequence). This CDR3 is built from 13 residues. The V end was cut by 0 bases, the J end by 10 bases, with 10 bases between. DNA of the CDR3: TGTGCCAGCAGTTTATCGGCCGGTTACGAGCAGTTCTTC. This sequence encodes CASSLSAGYEQFF.

The V and J genes are TRBV30 and TRBJ1-2; possible D gene TRBD1, 5 bases. The CDR3 is made up of 12 amino acids. The germline CDR1 and CDR2 sequences are GTSNPN and SVGIG (reference sequence). Deletions cut 4 bases from V and 6 bases from J, with 12 bases between. CDR3 DNA: TGTGCCTGGATTGGGACTGGCCATGGCTACACCTTC. Encoded protein: CAWIGTGHGYTF.

V is TRBV9 and J is TRBJ2-7; 7 bases agree with TRBD2. CDR3 length equals 13 residues. The ends lost 0 bases at V and 5 bases at J; junction bases unmatched: 2. CDR1 is SGDLS and CDR2 is YYNGEE in the germline V gene. The DNA of the CDR3 is TGTGCCAGCAGCGTAGGACTAGCTCACGAGCAGTACTTC. Residues: CASSVGLAHEQYF. The entire variable domain, with the rest obtained from reference TRBV9 and TRBJ2-7, is as follows: DSGVTQTPKHLITATGQRVTLRCSPRSGDLSVYWYQQSLDQGLQFLIQYYNGEERAKGNILERFSAQQFPDLHSELNLSSLELGDSALYFCASSVGLAHEQYFGPGTRLTVT.

The chain has TRBV5-1 and TRBJ1-1, with 7 positions matching TRBD1. The germline V gene encodes CDR1 SGHRS and CDR2 YFSETQ. The V segment lost 3 bases and the J segment 0 bases; nucleotides outside the gene matches: 5. The CDR3 has 15 amino acids. The CDR3 DNA sequence: TGCGCCAGCAGCTCCCGACAGGGACTGAACACTGAAGCTTTCTTT. Protein product: CASSSRQGLNTEAFF.

The gene calls are TRBV28 and TRBJ2-5; no clear D. The CDR3 totals 12 residues. The germline V and J ends were trimmed by 1 base and 4 bases, with 4 bases remaining between them. Germline-derived CDR1 and CDR2 are MDHEN and SYDVKM. CDR3 in DNA: TGTGCCAGCAGTTTATTCGGAGAGACCCAGTACTTC. It yields the protein CASSLFGETQYF. The complete variable domain, with remaining parts taken from reference TRBV28 and TRBJ2-5, reads DVKVTQSSRYLVKRTGEKVFLECVQDMDHENMFWYRQDPGLGLRLIYFSYDVKMKEKGDIPEGYSVSREKKERFSLILESASTNQTSMYLCASSLFGETQYFGPGTRLLVL.

The rearrangement joins TRBV7-6 to TRBJ2-5; D is possibly TRBD2 (7 bases). CDR3 length: 15 residues. The V end was cut by 5 bases, the J end by 4 bases, with 17 bases between. Germline V CDR1 and CDR2: SGHVS, FNYEAQ. CDR3 coding DNA: TGTGCCAGCAGCCGGGGGGCGCTGACGGGAGAGACCCAGTACTTC. This codes for CASSRGALTGETQYF. Combining the CDR3 with reference TRBV7-6 and TRBJ2-5 gives the whole variable domain GAGVSQSPRYKVTKRGQDVALRCDPISGHVSLYWYRQALGQGPEFLTYFNYEAQQDKSGLPNDRFSAERPEGSISTLTIQRTEQRDSAMYRCASSRGALTGETQYFGPGTRLLVL.

V gene TRBV11-2 combines with J gene TRBJ2-3, with D unclear. V shed 3 bases and J shed 2 bases, with 15 bases lying between them. Germline CDR1 SGHAT, CDR2 FQNNGV. The CDR3 runs to 16 residues. CDR3 in amino acids: CASSLETSTFTDTQYF. CDR3 nucleotide sequence: TGTGCCAGCAGCTTGGAAACATCGACTTTCACAGATACGCAGTATTTT.